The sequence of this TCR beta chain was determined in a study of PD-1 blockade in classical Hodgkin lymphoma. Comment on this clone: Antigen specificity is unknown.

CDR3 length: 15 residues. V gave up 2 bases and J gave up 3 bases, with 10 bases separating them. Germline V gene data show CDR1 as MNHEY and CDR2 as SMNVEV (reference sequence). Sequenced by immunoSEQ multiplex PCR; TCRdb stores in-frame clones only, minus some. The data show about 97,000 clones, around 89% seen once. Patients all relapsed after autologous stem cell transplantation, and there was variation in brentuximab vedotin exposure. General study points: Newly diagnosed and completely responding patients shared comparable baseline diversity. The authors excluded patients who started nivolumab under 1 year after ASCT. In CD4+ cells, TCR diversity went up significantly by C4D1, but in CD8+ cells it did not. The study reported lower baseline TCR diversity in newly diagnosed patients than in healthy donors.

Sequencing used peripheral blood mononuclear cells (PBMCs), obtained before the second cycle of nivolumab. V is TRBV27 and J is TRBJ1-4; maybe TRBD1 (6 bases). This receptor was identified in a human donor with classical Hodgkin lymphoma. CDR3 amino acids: CASSLLGAANEKLFF. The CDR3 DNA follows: TGTGCCAGCAGTTTACTGGGGGCGGCTAATGAAAAACTGTTTTTT.